Presented here are 23 T cell receptor beta chains from one specimen sequenced in a study of blood T cells in healthy people across ages. Combining a sample-barcoded 5' primer with a J-beta primer mix, a second PCR ran for about 6 to 11 cycles. MiXCR was run by TCRdb on the 5' RACE reads, yielding one entry per CDR3 protein. This table holds approximately 940,000 distinct CDR3 sequences, roughly 52% found once. The sequenced sample consisted of blood. The origin of the receptors is a man aged 25 to 40 in good health.

This chain joins TRBV10-3 and TRBJ2-7; D is unresolved. The germline V gene encodes CDR1 ENHRY and CDR2 SYGVKD. There are 15 residues in the CDR3. The V end was cut by 0 bases, the J end by 0 bases, with 9 bases between. For the CDR3, the DNA is TGTGCCATCAGTGAGTCGGTAGGATCCTCCTACGAGCAGTACTTC. This translates into CAISESVGSSYEQYF.

As to this clonotype: The junction departs from the called germline gene at one end, perhaps through a read error. The chain couples TRBV4-1 to TRBJ2-4, with a weak D call TRBD1 (6 bases). The germline V gene encodes CDR1 MGHRA and CDR2 YSYEKL. The CDR3 loop spans 18 amino acids. The CDR3 sequence is CAGSQAWGQSLAKNIQYF. CDR3 sequence (DNA): TGCGCCGGCAGCCAAGCATGGGGGCAGAGTCTAGCCAAAAACATTCAGTACTTC.

The chain combines TRBV2 with TRBJ2-7; the D gene could be TRBD1 or TRBD2 (6 bases each). The V gene lost 2 bases and the J gene lost 2 bases, with 13 bases spanning the gap. From germline, CDR1 is SNHLY and CDR2 FYNNEI. The CDR3 length is 15 residues. The CDR3 loop is CASSESEGGPYEQYF. CDR3 sequence (DNA): TGTGCCAGCAGTGAATCCGAGGGGGGCCCCTACGAGCAGTACTTC.

This clonotype was picked up a small number of times. The CDR3 sequence: CASSYRDNQPQHF. The CDR3 nucleotides are TGTGCCAGCAGTTACAGGGACAATCAGCCCCAGCATTTT. V usage is TRBV6-2 or TRBV6-3 and J usage is TRBJ1-5; unclear D gene. This CDR3 has 13 residues. Germline V gives CDR1 MNHEY, CDR2 SVGEGT. V was shortened by 2 bases and J by 3 bases, with 5 bases between the two germline ends.

This clonotype occurred many times. This chain uses TRBV7-6 with TRBJ1-4; D remains unclear. The V end was cut by 5 bases, the J end by 6 bases, with 7 bases between. The V gene's germline CDR1 is SGHVS and CDR2 FNYEAQ. The CDR3 covers 12 residues. The CDR3 here is CASSRADEKLFF. CDR3 DNA sequence: TGTGCCAGCAGCCGCGCGGATGAAAAACTGTTTTTT.

The table lists this clonotype with a few counts. The genes are TRBV3-1 and TRBJ2-1; 7 bases align to TRBD1. This CDR3 spans 13 amino acids. The V segment lost 3 bases and the J segment 10 bases; nucleotides outside the gene matches: 6. Germline values: CDR1 LGHDT, CDR2 YNNKEL (reference sequence). The CDR3 here is CASSHATGEEQFF. The CDR3 DNA sequence: TGTGCCAGCAGCCATGCCACAGGGGAGGAGCAGTTCTTC.

The chain links TRBV7-8 to TRBJ2-7, with 12 nucleotides matching TRBD2. This CDR3 spans 18 amino acids. CDR1 and CDR2 from the germline V gene are SGHVS and FQNEAQ. V dropped 0 bases and J dropped 0; count of bases not matched to a gene: 6. The CDR3 DNA reads as TGTGCCAGCAGCTTAGCCCTCCTAGCGGGGGGGTTCTCCTACGAGCAGTACTTC. Translated: CASSLALLAGGFSYEQYF. Full variable domain (outside the CDR3, taken from reference TRBV7-8 and TRBJ2-7): GAGVSQSPRYKVAKRGQDVALRCDPISGHVSLFWYQQALGQGPEFLTYFQNEAQLDKSGLPSDRFFAERPEGSVSTLKIQRTQQEDSAVYLCASSLALLAGGFSYEQYFGPGTRLTVT.

The chain combines TRBV6-7 with TRBJ2-1; D is uncertain. TRBV6-7 is recorded as an ORF, its role being uncertain. Trimming cost V 2 bases and J 15 bases, with 8 bases left between them. The CDR3 is 10 amino acids. The CDR3 region is CASSYGNRFF. CDR3 nucleotides: TGTGCCAGCAGTTACGGCAACCGGTTCTTC.

Notes on this clonotype: The junction does not match germline at one end; this may be a read error. The gene calls are TRBV27 and TRBJ2-3; D may be TRBD1 or TRBD2 (5 bases each). CDR1 is MNHEY and CDR2 is SMNVEV in the germline V gene (reference sequence). CDR3 length equals 13 residues. Written as DNA, the CDR3 is TGTGCCAACAGTCCCCGCGAGGGGGATACGCAGTATTTT. This encodes CANSPREGDTQYF.

The chain is built from TRBV12-3 or TRBV12-4 and TRBJ1-1; no firm D call. This CDR3 spans 13 amino acids. V was trimmed by 1 base and J by 4 bases, leaving 7 bases between them. The DNA of the CDR3 is TGTGCCAGCAGTTTAGGGAGTGGCACTGAAGCTTTCTTT. Translating gives CASSLGSGTEAFF.

The V gene is TRBV27, the J gene TRBJ1-4; D is unclear. Germline assignment: CDR1 MNHEY and CDR2 SMNVEV (reference sequence). The CDR3 runs to 15 residues. Trimming took 5 bases from V and 6 from J, leaving 16 bases between them. CDR3: CASSPTPGGHEKLFF. The CDR3 DNA reads TGTGCCAGCAGTCCAACCCCTGGAGGGCATGAAAAACTGTTTTTT.

This clonotype came up once. The genes are TRBV7-9 and TRBJ2-5; D gene ambiguous. The germline V and J ends were trimmed by 7 bases and 4 bases, with 19 bases remaining between them. CDR3 length equals 15 residues. CDR1 is SEHNR and CDR2 is FQNEAQ in the germline V gene (reference sequence). The CDR3 sequence: CASTASSLIGETQYF. CDR3 bases: TGTGCCAGCACTGCCAGTTCCCTAATCGGAGAGACCCAGTACTTC.

CDR3 residues: CASMIGGVTDTQYF. The CDR3 DNA reads as TGTGCCAGCATGATAGGGGGGGTCACAGATACGCAGTATTTT. The chain employs TRBV6-5 and TRBJ2-3, with a possible D match to TRBD2 (7 bases). V was cut by 7 bases and J by 2 bases, with 13 bases left in between. This CDR3 contains 14 residues. Germline V gives CDR1 MNHEY, CDR2 SVGAGI.

This clonotype was detected only a few times. V and J are TRBV6-6 and TRBJ1-1; D is possibly TRBD1 (6 bases). Trimming left V 0 bases short and J 2 bases short, with 10 bases between. In germline, CDR1 is MNHNY, CDR2 SVGAGI (reference sequence). The CDR3 has 15 amino acids. The CDR3 is CASSYSSGANTEAFF. As DNA, the CDR3 is TGTGCCAGCAGTTACTCATCGGGGGCTAACACTGAAGCTTTCTTT.

The chain has TRBV2 and TRBJ1-5; 9 bases map to TRBD1. V shed 7 bases and J 2 bases; nucleotides not matched to a gene: 9. CDR3 length: 16 residues. CDR1 and CDR2 from the germline V gene are SNHLY and FYNNEI. CDR3 bases: TGTGCCAGCAAGACGGACAGGGGTGTTCGCAATCAGCCCCAGCATTTT. Translating it yields CASKTDRGVRNQPQHF.

The chain joins TRBV2 to TRBJ2-5, with TRBD1 as a possible D gene (5 bases). CDR1 is SNHLY, CDR2 FYNNEI, per germline. The CDR3 runs 15 residues. V was trimmed by 5 bases and J by 0 bases, leaving 13 bases between them. CDR3 region: CASSQQAIYQETQYF. The CDR3 DNA is TGTGCCAGCAGTCAACAGGCTATCTACCAAGAGACCCAGTACTTC.

The chain employs TRBV7-9 and TRBJ2-7, with a possible D match to TRBD2 (5 bases). The CDR3 extends over 17 amino acids. Per germline, CDR1 SEHNR and CDR2 FQNEAQ (reference sequence). The germline V and J ends were trimmed by 6 bases and 2 bases, with 23 bases remaining between them. CDR3 sequence (DNA): TGTGCCAGCAGTATTAAGGTCGGGAATATCCATACCTACGAGCAGTACTTC. Translating it yields CASSIKVGNIHTYEQYF.

In this sample, this clonotype turned up a few times. The chain combines TRBV4-1 with TRBJ2-7, with TRBD1 matching over 11 bases. V gave up 5 bases and J gave up 2 bases; unmatched junction bases: 5. CDR1 and CDR2 from the germline V gene are MGHRA and YSYEKL. The CDR3 contains 15 residues. For the CDR3, the DNA is TGCGCCAGCAGCGGGAGGACAGGGGGCACCTACGAGCAGTACTTC. It yields the protein CASSGRTGGTYEQYF.

CDR3 amino acids: CSATPGASYEQYF. For the CDR3, the DNA is TGCAGTGCTACGCCAGGCGCCTCCTACGAGCAGTACTTC. The chain links TRBV20-1 to TRBJ2-7; D is unresolved. V gave up 4 bases and J gave up 0 bases, with 10 bases separating them. Germline CDR1 is DFQATT and CDR2 is SNEGSKA (reference sequence). CDR3 length: 13 amino acids.

For this clonotype: A clone one base away is much larger, so this may be a read error. The CDR3 coding sequence is TGTGCCGGCAGTTTGGGGACACCGAACACCGGGGAGCTGTTTTTT. As protein: CAGSLGTPNTGELFF. The V and J genes are TRBV12-3 or TRBV12-4 and TRBJ2-2, with D perhaps TRBD1 (6 bases). The CDR3 has 15 amino acids.

The V gene is TRBV12-3 or TRBV12-4, the J gene TRBJ2-3, with 15 bases fitting TRBD2. This CDR3 contains 15 residues. With 6 bases clipped from V and 6 bases from J, the junction kept 4 bases outside the gene matches. CDR3 region: CASRTGTSGGDTQYF. The CDR3 nucleotides read TGTGCCAGCAGGACTGGGACTAGCGGGGGGGATACGCAGTATTTT.

CDR3 sequence: CASSLNPSYYNEQFF. The DNA of the CDR3 is TGTGCCAGCAGCTTGAATCCTAGTTACTACAATGAGCAGTTCTTC. The chain links TRBV7-3 to TRBJ2-1; D not certain. V lost 3 bases, J lost 3 bases, and 12 bases lay in between. This CDR3 comprises 15 residues. Germline CDR1 reads SGHTA; CDR2 reads FQGTGA.

The V gene is TRBV27, the J gene TRBJ1-1, with TRBD1 matching over 7 bases. The CDR3 is made up of 14 amino acids. The junction had 7 bases not matched to a gene; V was cut back by 4 bases and J by 5 bases. Looked up from germline, CDR1 is MNHEY and CDR2 is SMNVEV (reference sequence). CDR3 loop: CASSYTGVSTEAFF. The CDR3 DNA reads TGTGCCAGCAGTTATACAGGGGTTAGTACTGAAGCTTTCTTT.